Listed below are T cell receptor beta chains from one sample, sequenced in a study of T-cell memory formation after mild COVID-19. TCRdb re-analysed the 5' RACE reads in MiXCR, keeping a single row per CDR3 protein. The data contain 190,000 or so distinct CDR3 sequences, 20% to 25% of them seen just once; the ten biggest clones take up more than 20%. What was sequenced was PBMCs or a T cell subset sorted from them (not recorded which). These receptors were taken from an adult woman who had mild COVID-19 (a few samples of this study predate the infection). Cell type and time point are not known. Each CDR3 is given without its conserved first and last residue.

V	J	CDR3
TRBV7-8	TRBJ1-1	ASSSLAEGSSEAF
TRBV7-9	TRBJ2-2	ASPGQGTGELF
TRBV6-5	TRBJ1-3	ASREGPLASGNTIY
TRBV2	TRBJ2-7	ASTAGLVPHEQY
TRBV7-2	TRBJ2-7	ASTQAYEQY
TRBV7-9	TRBJ2-1	ASSLGGLTYNEQF
TRBV7-8	TRBJ1-1	ASSLVTVGLNTEAF
TRBV7-6	TRBJ1-1	ASSLRVGGVTNTEAF
TRBV7-9	TRBJ1-5	ASSVNGGSNQPQH
TRBV13	TRBJ2-7	ASSPGTGGSEQY
TRBV29-1	TRBJ2-2	SVGLATGELF
TRBV2	TRBJ1-2	ASEGLALYGYT
TRBV25-1	TRBJ2-1	ASSDRDRDLEVPYNEQF
TRBV20-1	TRBJ2-7	SAEPGTGVDEQY
TRBV4-1	TRBJ1-5	ASSQDGGGGQPQH
TRBV6-6	TRBJ1-1	ASLLRDTEAF
TRBV5-5	TRBJ2-3	ASTITDTQY
TRBV20-1	TRBJ2-7	SARGPGGPLREQY
TRBV5-5	TRBJ2-3	ASSLGPSVSTDTQY
TRBV4-1	TRBJ1-2	ASSHNSRTSGGYT
TRBV9	TRBJ1-2	ASSVANRGYT
TRBV10-3	TRBJ2-7	AISATGAYEQY
TRBV12-3/TRBV12-4	TRBJ1-1	ASETGMNTEAF